Detailed here is one TCR beta chain. Its specificity is not known. The V end lost 4 bases, the J end lost 6 bases, and 10 bases lay between the germline ends. The CDR3 loop spans 12 amino acids. CDR1 and CDR2 (germline): SGHAT, FQNNGV. These data originate in a study of long-term antiretroviral therapy in people with HIV. Study results and limitations: ART adherence, viral resistance and therapy changes went unrecorded. Sampling of blood ran from the mid-2000s to the late 2010s, and older ART regimens were possibly in use. Diversity remained lower than transplant donor controls, even though it increased after ART. HIV repertoires spanned tighter CDR3 length ranges than controls did.

Survey-level resolution applied to immunoSEQ assay v3.0. Some clones are missing from TCRdb's copy, which holds only in-frame ones; the method was immunoSEQ multiplex PCR. The sample consists of 34,000 or so clones, 94% of them appearing once. This receptor was identified in a woman aged 45-65 years with HIV. The chain employs TRBV11-2 and TRBJ2-7; no reliable D call. Sequenced material: unsorted PBMCs, taken around 5.5 years after starting antiretroviral therapy. This CDR3 reads CASSSDILEQYF. CDR3 sequence (DNA): TGTGCCAGCAGCTCCGACATACTCGAGCAGTACTTC.